Listed below are T cell receptor beta chains from one sample, sequenced in a study of blood T cell repertoires in COVID-19. This table comes from immunoSEQ multiplex PCR, and its TCRdb copy is limited to in-frame clones, with some not included. The sample has roughly 40,000 clones, around 83% seen once. The sample taken for sequencing was peripheral blood. The receptor source for this set is a woman older than 75 with active or convalescent COVID-19. CDR3s include the opening cysteine and the closing phenylalanine or tryptophan. The D gene is left open where the match is weak. Rows give clone size only sometimes, using once, few, many, or a class for an expanded clone.

.	.	TRBJ2-3	TRBV30	TGTGCCTGGAGTCAGGGAATAGATAAATGGACGCAGTATTTT	CAWSQGIDKWTQYF
.	.	TRBJ1-2	TRBV18	TGTGCCAGCTCACCGAGCAGGGATTTGTTTTATGGCTACACCTTC	CASSPSRDLFYGYTF
.	.	TRBJ1-1	TRBV4-3	TGCGCCAGCAGCCACGGTGCTAGGGAAGCTTTCTTT	CASSHGAREAFF
.	.	TRBJ1-5	TRBV28	TGTGCCAGCAGCCATTCTGATCGGGGTTCCAATCAGCCCCAGCATTTT	CASSHSDRGSNQPQHF
.	TRBD2	TRBJ2-3	TRBV4-1	TGCGCCAGCAGCCAACGGGTGGAGGCAGCGGGAGTTACAGATACGCAGTATTTT	CASSQRVEAAGVTDTQYF
.	TRBD2	TRBJ2-1	TRBV20-1	TGCAGTGCTAGTAGCCTAGCGGATTCTTACAATGAGCAGTTCTTC	CSASSLADSYNEQFF
.	TRBD1	TRBJ1-1	TRBV28	TGTGCCAGCAGGCCTATTCACAGGGGCATGAACACTGAAGCTTTCTTT	CASRPIHRGMNTEAFF
.	.	TRBJ1-2	TRBV4-1	TGCGCCAGCAGCCAAGTCGGGTCTCCAAGCTATGGCTACACCTTC	CASSQVGSPSYGYTF
.	TRBD2	TRBJ2-1	TRBV5-1	TGCGCCAGCAGCCATAGACAAGCGGGAGGGGCCTACAATGAGCAGTTCTTC	CASSHRQAGGAYNEQFF
.	.	TRBJ2-1	TRBV4-3	TGCGCCAGCAGCCAAGATACGTTTGGACTGGCCTACAATGAGCAGTTCTTC	CASSQDTFGLAYNEQFF
medium-sized	TRBD1	TRBJ1-2	TRBV5-1	TGCGCCAGCAGCTTGGCCCCTGGACAGGGGGCCGGTGGCTACACCTTC	CASSLAPGQGAGGYTF
.	.	TRBJ2-5	TRBV20-1	TGCAGTGCCCGAACAGGGCAGACCCAGTACTTC	CSARTGQTQYF
.	TRBD2	TRBJ2-3	TRBV19	TGTGCCAGTCGCCCCGCCGGACTAGCGGGAGTTGGCAGCACAGATACGCAGTATTTT	CASRPAGLAGVGSTDTQYF
once	.	TRBJ2-1	TRBV7-9	TGTGCCAGCAGCCTTACTAGCTCCTACAATGAGCAGTTCTTC	CASSLTSSYNEQFF
few	.	TRBJ2-6	TRBV18	TGTGCCAGCCCGGTCCGGGCAGGGGTTATTGGGGCCAACGTCCTGACTTTC	CASPVRAGVIGANVLTF
.	TRBD2	TRBJ2-1	TRBV7-2	TGTGCCAGCAGTATAGGGGCTAGCGGGAGTGATGAGCAGTTCTTC	CASSIGASGSDEQFF
.	TRBD2	TRBJ2-1	TRBV11-2	TGTGCCAGCAGCTCATCAATAGCGGGAGAAAATGAGCAGTTCTTC	CASSSSIAGENEQFF
.	.	TRBJ2-5	TRBV21-1	TGTGCCAGCAGCGCATGCCATAGTCACGCGGAGACCCAGTACTTC	CASSACHSHAETQYF
.	.	TRBJ1-3	TRBV3-1/TRBV3-2	TGTGCCAGCAGCCCCCAGTACTCTGGAAACACCATATATTTT	CASSPQYSGNTIYF
.	.	TRBJ2-3	TRBV14	TGTGCCAGCAGCCAAGGTCGGGATACGCAGTATTTT	CASSQGRDTQYF
.	.	TRBJ2-1	TRBV25-1	TGTGCCAGCAATCAGGACAAGGGCTACAATGAGCAGTTCTTC	CASNQDKGYNEQFF
.	.	TRBJ1-4	TRBV23-1	TGCGCCAGCAGGGGACAAAGCAGAACAACTAATGAAAAACTGTTTTTT	CASRGQSRTTNEKLFF
.	.	TRBJ2-5	TRBV28	TGTGCCAGCGCACTGGGGGGGCGAGAGACCCAGTACTTC	CASALGGRETQYF
.	TRBD2	TRBJ2-7	TRBV5-1	TGCGCCAGCAGGACGACTAGCGGAACCTACGAGCAGTACTTC	CASRTTSGTYEQYF
few	TRBD2	TRBJ2-7	TRBV7-9	TGTGCCAGCAGCTCCTCGGGACTAGTGTACGAGCAGTACTTC	CASSSSGLVYEQYF
.	.	TRBJ1-4	TRBV7-9	TGTGCCAGCAGCTCCGGACAGTATAATGAAAAACTGTTTTTT	CASSSGQYNEKLFF
.	TRBD1	TRBJ2-7	TRBV6-5	TGTGCCAGCAGTTACCTACCGGACAGGGGTCAGTACGAGCAGTACTTC	CASSYLPDRGQYEQYF
few	TRBD1	TRBJ1-1	TRBV10-3	TGTGCCATCAGCGGGACAGGGAACACTGAAGCTTTCTTT	CAISGTGNTEAFF
.	TRBD2	TRBJ2-1	TRBV30	TGTGCCTGGAGTGTACCCTCTAGCGGGAGTTTTAATGAGCAGTTCTTC	CAWSVPSSGSFNEQFF
.	.	TRBJ2-3	TRBV28	TGTGCCAGCGGCGAGGGCCCGATTAGCACAGATACGCAGTATTTT	CASGEGPISTDTQYF
.	.	TRBJ2-5	TRBV4-2	TGTGCCAGCAGCCATAACGGGGAAGAGACCCAGTACTTC	CASSHNGEETQYF
.	.	TRBJ2-2	TRBV2	TGTGCCAGCACTCTATCGGACACCGGGGAGCTGTTTTTT	CASTLSDTGELFF
.	.	TRBJ2-1	TRBV9	TGTGCCAGCAGCAGCACCGAAACCTACAATGAGCAGTTCTTC	CASSSTETYNEQFF
.	TRBD1	TRBJ2-7	TRBV6-5	TGTGCCAGCAGACGGGGACAGGGGAGAGAGCAGTACTTC	CASRRGQGREQYF
.	.	TRBJ2-1	TRBV27	TGTGCCAGCACCCGGGGTAGTGAGCAGTTCTTC	CASTRGSEQFF
once	.	TRBJ1-2	TRBV6-5	TGTGCCAGCAGTTATAAGCAGGGTCGAGGCTACACCTTC	CASSYKQGRGYTF
.	.	TRBJ1-1	TRBV19	TGTGCCAGTAGTAACCCACCTAACTACGAAGCTTTCTTT	CASSNPPNYEAFF
few	TRBD1	TRBJ2-2	TRBV19	TGTGCCAGTAGTCCCCAGACAGGGACCGGGGAGCTGTTTTTT	CASSPQTGTGELFF
.	TRBD1	TRBJ1-1	TRBV5-1	TGCGCCAGCAGCGCGGGGGACAGGGGAGGCACTGAAGCTTTCTTT	CASSAGDRGGTEAFF
.	.	TRBJ1-1	TRBV9	TGTGCCAGCAGCGTTCAACCTATGAACACTGAAGCTTTCTTT	CASSVQPMNTEAFF
.	TRBD1	TRBJ1-2	TRBV29-1	TGCAGCGTGGCTCCGGGACAGGGGGCGGGTGGCTACACCTTC	CSVAPGQGAGGYTF
.	TRBD2	TRBJ2-3	TRBV28	TGTGCCAGCACCGCAGGGGGTAGCGGGAGAGGGACGCAGTATTTT	CASTAGGSGRGTQYF
.	TRBD2	TRBJ2-2	TRBV5-1	TGCGCCAGCAGCCTCCGACTCAGCGGGAGGGCGGACACCGGGGAGCTGTTTTTT	CASSLRLSGRADTGELFF
.	.	TRBJ2-1	TRBV9	TGTGCCAGCAGCATTAGTAGGGACTTCCACAATGAGCAGTTCTTC	CASSISRDFHNEQFF
.	.	TRBJ1-5	TRBV5-8	TGTGCCAGCAGCTTCTTAACAGAAAATCAGCCCCAGCATTTT	CASSFLTENQPQHF
.	.	TRBJ2-7	TRBV18	TGTGCCAGCTCACCTTTCGTGGGGGGAAACATCTACGAGCAGTACTTC	CASSPFVGGNIYEQYF
.	TRBD1	TRBJ2-7	TRBV5-1	TGCGCCAGCAGCTGGAGGACAGGGGGCATTGAGAACGAGCAGTACTTC	CASSWRTGGIENEQYF
.	.	TRBJ1-5	TRBV19	TGTGCCAGCAAGGCCGGCGGGAGCAATCAGCCCCAGCATTTT	CASKAGGSNQPQHF
.	.	TRBJ1-1	TRBV7-9	TGTGCCAGCAGCTCACGGGGGTGGTCAATGAACACTGAAGCTTTCTTT	CASSSRGWSMNTEAFF
.	.	TRBJ2-2	TRBV12-5	TGTGCTAGTGGGGTGGGGACACCGAACACCGGGGAGCTGTTTTTT	CASGVGTPNTGELFF
.	.	TRBJ2-3	TRBV6-4	TGTGCCAGCAGTGACGGAGGGACGGGGAGCACAGATACGCAGTATTTT	CASSDGGTGSTDTQYF